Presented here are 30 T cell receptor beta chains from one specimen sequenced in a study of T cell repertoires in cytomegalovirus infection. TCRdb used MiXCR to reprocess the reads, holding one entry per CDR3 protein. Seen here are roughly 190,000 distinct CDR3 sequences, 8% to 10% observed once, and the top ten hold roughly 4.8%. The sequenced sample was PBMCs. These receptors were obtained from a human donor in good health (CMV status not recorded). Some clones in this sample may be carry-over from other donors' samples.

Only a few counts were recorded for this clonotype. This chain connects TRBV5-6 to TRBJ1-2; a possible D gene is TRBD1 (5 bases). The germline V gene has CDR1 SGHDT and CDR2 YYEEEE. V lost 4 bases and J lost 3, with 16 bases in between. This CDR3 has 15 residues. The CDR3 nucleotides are TGTGCCAGCAGCCGGAAGGGGAGGGCAGACTATGGCTACACCTTC. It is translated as CASSRKGRADYGYTF.

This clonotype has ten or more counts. CDR3 DNA: TGTGCCAGCAGCTTACTAGCGAGTTGGGAGACCCAGTACTTC. Translated: CASSLLASWETQYF. The rearrangement uses TRBV7-2 and TRBJ2-5, with D tentatively TRBD2 (6 bases). The V and J ends lost 2 bases and 5 bases respectively, with 12 bases between them. The CDR3 is made up of 14 amino acids. CDR1 and CDR2 (germline): SGHTA, FQGNSA.

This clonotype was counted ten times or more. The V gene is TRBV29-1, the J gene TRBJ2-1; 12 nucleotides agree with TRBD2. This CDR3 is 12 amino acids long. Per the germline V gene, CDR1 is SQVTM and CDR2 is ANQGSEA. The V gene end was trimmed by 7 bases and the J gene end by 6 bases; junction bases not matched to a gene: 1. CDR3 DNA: TGCAGCGAGACTAGCGGGGGCAATGAGCAGTTCTTC. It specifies CSETSGGNEQFF.

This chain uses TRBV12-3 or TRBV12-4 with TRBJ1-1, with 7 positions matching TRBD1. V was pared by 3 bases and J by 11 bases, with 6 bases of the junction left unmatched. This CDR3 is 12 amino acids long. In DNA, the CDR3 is TGTGCCAGCAGTTTTGACAGGGTGAATGCTTTCTTT. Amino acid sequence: CASSFDRVNAFF.

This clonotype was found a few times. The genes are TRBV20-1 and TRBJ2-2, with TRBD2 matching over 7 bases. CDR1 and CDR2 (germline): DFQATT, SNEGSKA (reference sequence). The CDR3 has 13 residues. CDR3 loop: CSALAANTGELFF. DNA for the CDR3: TGCAGCGCTCTAGCGGCGAACACCGGGGAGCTGTTTTTT.

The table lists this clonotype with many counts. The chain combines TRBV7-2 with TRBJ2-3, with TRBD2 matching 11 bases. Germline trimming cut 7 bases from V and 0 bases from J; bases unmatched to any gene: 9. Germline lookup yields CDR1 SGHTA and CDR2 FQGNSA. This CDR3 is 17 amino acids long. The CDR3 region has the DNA TGTGCCAGCACCCTCGGGGGACTAGCGGAGAGCACAGATACGCAGTATTTT. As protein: CASTLGGLAESTDTQYF.

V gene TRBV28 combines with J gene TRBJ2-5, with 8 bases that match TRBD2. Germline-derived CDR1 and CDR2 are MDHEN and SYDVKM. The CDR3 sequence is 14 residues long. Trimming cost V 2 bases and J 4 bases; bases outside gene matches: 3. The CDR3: CASSLAGGGETQYF. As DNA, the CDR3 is TGTGCCAGCAGTTTAGCGGGGGGTGGAGAGACCCAGTACTTC.

Here the CDR3 reads CASSVPGGYGYTF. In DNA form, the CDR3 reads TGTGCCAGCAGCGTCCCAGGGGGCTATGGCTACACCTTC. This chain joins TRBV9 and TRBJ1-2, with 7 bases aligning to TRBD1. The trim removed 2 bases at V and 4 bases at J, leaving 2 bases unmatched. Germline loops: CDR1 SGDLS, CDR2 YYNGEE. The CDR3 contains 13 residues.

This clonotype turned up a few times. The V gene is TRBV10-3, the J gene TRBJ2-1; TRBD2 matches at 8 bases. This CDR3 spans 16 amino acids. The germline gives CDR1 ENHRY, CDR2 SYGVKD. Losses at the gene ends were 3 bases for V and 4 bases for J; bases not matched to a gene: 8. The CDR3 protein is CAISDLSGGSYNEQFF. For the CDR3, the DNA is TGTGCCATCAGTGACCTGTCGGGAGGGAGTTACAATGAGCAGTTCTTC.

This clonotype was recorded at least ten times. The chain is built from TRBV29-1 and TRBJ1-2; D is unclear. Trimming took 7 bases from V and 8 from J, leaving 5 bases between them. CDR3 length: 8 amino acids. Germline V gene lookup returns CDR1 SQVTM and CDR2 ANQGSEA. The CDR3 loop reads CSEEGYTF. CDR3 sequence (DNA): TGCAGCGAAGAGGGCTACACCTTC. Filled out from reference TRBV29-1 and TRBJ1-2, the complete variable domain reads SAVISQKPSRDICQRGTSLTIQCQVDSQVTMMFWYRQQPGQSLTLIATANQGSEATYESGFVIDKFPISRPNLTFSTLTVSNMSPEDSSIYLCSEEGYTFGSGTRLTVV.

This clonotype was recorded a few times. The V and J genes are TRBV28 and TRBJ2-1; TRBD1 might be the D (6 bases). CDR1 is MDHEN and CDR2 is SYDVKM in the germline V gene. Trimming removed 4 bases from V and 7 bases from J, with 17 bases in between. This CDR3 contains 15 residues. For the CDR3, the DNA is TGTGCCAGCAGTTCCTTACAGGGATTAGGAAATGAGCAGTTCTTC. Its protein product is CASSSLQGLGNEQFF.

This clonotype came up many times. The CDR3 spells CASSQDAGAVNQPQHF. Written as DNA, the CDR3 is TGCGCCAGCAGCCAAGACGCGGGCGCAGTCAATCAGCCCCAGCATTTT. The genes are TRBV4-3 and TRBJ1-5, with D hard to call. V was cut by 0 bases and J by 3 bases, with 12 bases left in between. The CDR3 runs to 16 residues. Germline values: CDR1 LGHNA, CDR2 YSLEER.

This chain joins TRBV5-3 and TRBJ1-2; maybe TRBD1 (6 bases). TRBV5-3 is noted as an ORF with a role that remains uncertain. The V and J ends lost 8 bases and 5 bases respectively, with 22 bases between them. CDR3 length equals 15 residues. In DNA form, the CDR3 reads TGTGCCAGCAGCCGCTGGGGGCAGGGAGCATATGGCTACACCTTC. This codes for CASSRWGQGAYGYTF.

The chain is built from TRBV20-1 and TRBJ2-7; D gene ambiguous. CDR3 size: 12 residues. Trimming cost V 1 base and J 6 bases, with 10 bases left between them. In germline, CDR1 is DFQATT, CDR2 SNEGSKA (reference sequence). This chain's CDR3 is CSARAPTGEQYF. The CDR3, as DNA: TGCAGTGCTAGAGCGCCAACGGGCGAGCAGTACTTC.

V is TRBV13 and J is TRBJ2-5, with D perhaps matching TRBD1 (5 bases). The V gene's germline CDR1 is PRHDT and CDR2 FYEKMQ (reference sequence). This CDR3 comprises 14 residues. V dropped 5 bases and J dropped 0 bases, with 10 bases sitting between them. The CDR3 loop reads CASSPDTHQETQYF. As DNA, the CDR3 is TGTGCCAGCAGCCCGGACACTCACCAAGAGACCCAGTACTTC. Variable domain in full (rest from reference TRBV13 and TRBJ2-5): AAGVIQSPRHLIKEKRETATLKCYPIPRHDTVYWYQQGPGQDPQFLISFYEKMQSDKGSIPDRFSAQQFSDYHSELNMSSLELGDSALYFCASSPDTHQETQYFGPGTRLLVL.

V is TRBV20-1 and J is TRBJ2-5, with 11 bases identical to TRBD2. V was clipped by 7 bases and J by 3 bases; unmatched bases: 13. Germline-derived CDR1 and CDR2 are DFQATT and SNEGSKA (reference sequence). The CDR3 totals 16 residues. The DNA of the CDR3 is TGCAGTGGCGGGTCACTAGCGGGAGTGGAGGAAGAGACCCAGTACTTC. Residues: CSGGSLAGVEEETQYF.

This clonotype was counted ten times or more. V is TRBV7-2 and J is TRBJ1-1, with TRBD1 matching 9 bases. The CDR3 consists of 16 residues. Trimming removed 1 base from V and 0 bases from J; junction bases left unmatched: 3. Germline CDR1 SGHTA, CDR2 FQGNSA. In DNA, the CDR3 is TGTGCCAGCAGCTTAGAGGACAGGGGCTTGAACACTGAAGCTTTCTTT. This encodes CASSLEDRGLNTEAFF.

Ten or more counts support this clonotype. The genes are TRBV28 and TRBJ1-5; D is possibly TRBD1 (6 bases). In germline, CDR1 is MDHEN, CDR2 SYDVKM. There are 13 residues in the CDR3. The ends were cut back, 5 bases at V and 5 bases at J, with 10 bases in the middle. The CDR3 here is CASSQTGDQPQHF. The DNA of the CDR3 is TGTGCCAGCAGTCAGACAGGCGATCAGCCCCAGCATTTT.

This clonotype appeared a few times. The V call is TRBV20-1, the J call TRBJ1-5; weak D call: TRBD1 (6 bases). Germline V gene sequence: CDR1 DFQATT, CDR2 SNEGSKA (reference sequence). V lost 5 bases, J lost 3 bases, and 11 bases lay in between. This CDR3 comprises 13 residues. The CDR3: CSARDTNNQPQHF. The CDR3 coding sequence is TGCAGTGCTCGGGACACCAACAATCAGCCCCAGCATTTT.

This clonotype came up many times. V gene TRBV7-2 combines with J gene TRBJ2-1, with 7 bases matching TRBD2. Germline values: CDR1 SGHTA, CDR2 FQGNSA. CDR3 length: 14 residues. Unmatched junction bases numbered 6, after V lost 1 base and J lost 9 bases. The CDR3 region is CASSLVGLVTEQFF. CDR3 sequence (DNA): TGTGCCAGCAGCTTAGTCGGACTAGTCACTGAGCAGTTCTTC.

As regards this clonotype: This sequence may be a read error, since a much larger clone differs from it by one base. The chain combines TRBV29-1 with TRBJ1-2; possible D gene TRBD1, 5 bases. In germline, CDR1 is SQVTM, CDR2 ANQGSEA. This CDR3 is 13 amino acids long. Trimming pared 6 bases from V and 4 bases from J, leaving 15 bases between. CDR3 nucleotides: TGCAGCGTAACCGGGGCAGGGATCTATGGCTACACCTTC. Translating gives CSVTGAGIYGYTF.

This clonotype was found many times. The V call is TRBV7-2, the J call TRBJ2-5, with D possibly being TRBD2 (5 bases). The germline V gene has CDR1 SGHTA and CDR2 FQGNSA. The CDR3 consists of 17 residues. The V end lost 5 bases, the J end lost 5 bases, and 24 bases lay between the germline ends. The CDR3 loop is CASSRETDWYGPETQYF. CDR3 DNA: TGTGCCAGCAGCCGAGAAACGGACTGGTACGGCCCGGAGACCCAGTACTTC.

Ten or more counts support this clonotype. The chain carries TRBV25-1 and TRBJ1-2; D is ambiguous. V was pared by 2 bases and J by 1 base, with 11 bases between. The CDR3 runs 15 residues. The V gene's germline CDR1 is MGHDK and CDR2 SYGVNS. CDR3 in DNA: TGTGCCAGCAGTGAACCGAGGGCCAGTAACTATGGCTACACCTTC. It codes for CASSEPRASNYGYTF.

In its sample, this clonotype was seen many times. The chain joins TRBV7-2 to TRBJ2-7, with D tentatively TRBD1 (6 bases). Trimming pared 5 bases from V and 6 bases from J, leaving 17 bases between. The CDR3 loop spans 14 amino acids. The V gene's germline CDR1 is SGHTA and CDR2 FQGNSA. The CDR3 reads CASSRRGFAGEQYF. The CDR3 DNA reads TGTGCCAGCAGCCGCAGGGGATTCGCCGGCGAGCAGTACTTC. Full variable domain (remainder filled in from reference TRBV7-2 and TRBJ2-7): GAGVSQSPSNKVTEKGKDVELRCDPISGHTALYWYRQSLGQGLEFLIYFQGNSAPDKSGLPSDRFSAERTGGSVSTLTIQRTQQEDSAVYLCASSRRGFAGEQYFGPGTRLTVT.

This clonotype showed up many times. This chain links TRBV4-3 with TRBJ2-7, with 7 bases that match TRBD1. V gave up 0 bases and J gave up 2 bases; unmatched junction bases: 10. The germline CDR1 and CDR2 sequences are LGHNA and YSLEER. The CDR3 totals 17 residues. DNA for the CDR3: TGCGCCAGCAGCCAAGATCGGGCACAGGGGTTAACCTACGAGCAGTACTTC. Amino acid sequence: CASSQDRAQGLTYEQYF.

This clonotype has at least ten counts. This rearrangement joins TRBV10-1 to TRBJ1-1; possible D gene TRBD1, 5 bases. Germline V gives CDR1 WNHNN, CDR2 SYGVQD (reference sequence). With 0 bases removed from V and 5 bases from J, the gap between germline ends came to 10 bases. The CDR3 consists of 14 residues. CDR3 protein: CASSESPGLTEAFF. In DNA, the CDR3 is TGCGCCAGCAGTGAGTCGCCAGGGTTAACTGAAGCTTTCTTT.

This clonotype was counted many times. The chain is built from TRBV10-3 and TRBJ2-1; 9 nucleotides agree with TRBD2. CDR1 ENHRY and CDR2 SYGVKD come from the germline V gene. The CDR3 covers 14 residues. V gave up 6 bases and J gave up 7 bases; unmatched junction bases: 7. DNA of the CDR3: TGTGCCATCAGGTCGGGAGCGGGAGGAAATGAGCAGTTCTTC. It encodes CAIRSGAGGNEQFF.

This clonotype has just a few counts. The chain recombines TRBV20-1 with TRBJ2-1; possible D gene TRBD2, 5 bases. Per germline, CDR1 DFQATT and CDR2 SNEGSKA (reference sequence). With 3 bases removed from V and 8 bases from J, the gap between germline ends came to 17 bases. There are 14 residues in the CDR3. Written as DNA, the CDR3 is TGCAGTGCTAGGCCCCCGGGCCGAGGGTATGAGCAGTTCTTC. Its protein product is CSARPPGRGYEQFF.

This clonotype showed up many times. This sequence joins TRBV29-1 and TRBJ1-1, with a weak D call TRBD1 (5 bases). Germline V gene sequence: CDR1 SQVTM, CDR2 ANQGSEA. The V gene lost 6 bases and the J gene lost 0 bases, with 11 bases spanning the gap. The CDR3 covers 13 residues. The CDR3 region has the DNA TGCAGCGTGTCTGGACACCTGAACACTGAAGCTTTCTTT. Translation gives CSVSGHLNTEAFF.

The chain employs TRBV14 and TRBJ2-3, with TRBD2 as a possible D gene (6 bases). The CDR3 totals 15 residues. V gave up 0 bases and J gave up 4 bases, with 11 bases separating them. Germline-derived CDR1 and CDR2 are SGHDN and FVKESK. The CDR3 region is CASSQDAIAADTQYF. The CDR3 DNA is TGTGCCAGCAGCCAAGATGCGATAGCGGCAGATACGCAGTATTTT.